Detailed here is one T cell receptor (beta chain). Its antigen is not identified. The CDR3 extends over 16 amino acids. CDR1 and CDR2 (germline): SGHTA, FQGNSA. V was trimmed by 5 bases and J by 10 bases, leaving 27 bases between them. Sorted-subset replicate PCRs used around 200 ng of genomic DNA. This amount corresponded to tens of thousands of T cell genomes. TCRdb keeps only in-frame clones here, not all; method: immunoSEQ multiplex PCR. The top ten hold approximately 1.3% of the sample, which has about 1 million clones, 65% to 80% seen once. The data were taken from a study of shared clonotypes between healthy human individuals. Study-wide results and caveats: The sole specimen, blood, was sampled, and tissue repertoires likely differ.

Within Nashville, Tennessee resided all donors, each a Caucasian adult. CD45RA-negative memory and CD45RA+ naive subsets were split from the CD4+ cells. Source material: memory CD4+ T cells sorted from blood. Documented subset: CD45RA-negative fraction. The rearrangement links TRBV7-2 to TRBJ2-7; D possibly corresponds to TRBD1 (7 bases). The TCR originated in a man between 18 and 35 years old in good health. The chain's CDR3 is CASSPHQGGISPEQYF. CDR3 nucleotides: TGTGCCAGCAGCCCACACCAGGGGGGTATTTCTCCTGAACAGTACTTC.